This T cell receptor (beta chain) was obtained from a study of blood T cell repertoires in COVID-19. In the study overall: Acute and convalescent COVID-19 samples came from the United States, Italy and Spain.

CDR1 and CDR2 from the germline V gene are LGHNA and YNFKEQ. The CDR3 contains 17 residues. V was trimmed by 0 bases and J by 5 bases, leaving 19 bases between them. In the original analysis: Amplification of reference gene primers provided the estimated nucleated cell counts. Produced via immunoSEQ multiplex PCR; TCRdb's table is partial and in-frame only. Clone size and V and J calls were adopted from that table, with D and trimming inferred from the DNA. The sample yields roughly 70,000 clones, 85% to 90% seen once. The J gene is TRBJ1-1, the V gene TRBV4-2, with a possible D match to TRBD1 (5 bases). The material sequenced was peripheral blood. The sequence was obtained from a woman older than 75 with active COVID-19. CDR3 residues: CASSQDSVRGRETEAFF. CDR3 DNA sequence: TGTGCCAGCAGCCAAGATTCGGTTCGAGGCAGGGAAACTGAAGCTTTCTTT.